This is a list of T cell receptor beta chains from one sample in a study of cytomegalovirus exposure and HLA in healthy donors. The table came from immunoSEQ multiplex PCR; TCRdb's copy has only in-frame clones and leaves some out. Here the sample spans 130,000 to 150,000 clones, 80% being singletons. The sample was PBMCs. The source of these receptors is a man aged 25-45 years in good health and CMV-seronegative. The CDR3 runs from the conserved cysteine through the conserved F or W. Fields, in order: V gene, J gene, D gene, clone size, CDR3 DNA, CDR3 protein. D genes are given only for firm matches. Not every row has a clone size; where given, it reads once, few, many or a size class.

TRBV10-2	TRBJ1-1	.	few	TGCGCCAGCAGCGTTTCCGGTCAGAACACTGAAGCTTTCTTT	CASSVSGQNTEAFF
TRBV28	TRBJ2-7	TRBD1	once	TGTGCCAGCAGTTTATCGGGCCGGGACAGCCAATCCTACGAGCAGTACTTC	CASSLSGRDSQSYEQYF
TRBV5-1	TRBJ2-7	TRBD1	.	TGCGCCAGCAGAACCGGGACAGGGGGCGGCGAGCAGTACTTC	CASRTGTGGGEQYF
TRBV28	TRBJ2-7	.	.	TGTGCCAGCAGTTTAAGACTCCTCGAGCAGTACTTC	CASSLRLLEQYF
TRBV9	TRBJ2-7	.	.	TGTGCCAGCAGCCCGGACAGCACCTACGAGCAGTACTTC	CASSPDSTYEQYF
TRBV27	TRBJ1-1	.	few	TGTGCCAGCAGTTTCCAGGGGAGAGAGAACACTGAAGCTTTCTTT	CASSFQGRENTEAFF
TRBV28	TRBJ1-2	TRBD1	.	TGTGCCAGCAGATCGGACAGGGTAGACGGCTACACCTTC	CASRSDRVDGYTF
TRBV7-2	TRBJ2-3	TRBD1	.	TGTGCCAGCAGCCTGGACAGGGTGCGAACAGATACGCAGTATTTT	CASSLDRVRTDTQYF
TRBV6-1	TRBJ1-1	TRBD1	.	TGTGCCAGCAGTGAAGGTACAGGGGGTCTGGTTATAAACACTGAAGCTTTCTTT	CASSEGTGGLVINTEAFF
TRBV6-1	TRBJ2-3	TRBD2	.	TGTGCCAGCAGTGAAGCTGGGACTAGCGGGGGGAGGACAGATACGCAGTATTTT	CASSEAGTSGGRTDTQYF
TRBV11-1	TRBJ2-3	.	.	TGTGCCAGCAGCCCGCGGAGAGGGACAACCACAGATACGCAGTATTTT	CASSPRRGTTTDTQYF
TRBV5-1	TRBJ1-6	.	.	TGCGCCAGCAGCCTCATAGGGATTGGAGAGGGGGGGCCACCCCTCCACTTT	CASSLIGIGEGGPPLHF
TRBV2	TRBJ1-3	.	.	TGTGCCAGCAGTGTTCAGGTCGGAAACACCATATATTTT	CASSVQVGNTIYF
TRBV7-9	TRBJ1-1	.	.	TGTGCCAGCAGCTTAGCCCCTAACACTGAAGCTTTCTTT	CASSLAPNTEAFF
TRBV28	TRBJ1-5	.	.	TGTGCCAGCAGTTTACCCGACCAGGGTTATAGCAATCAGCCCCAGCATTTT	CASSLPDQGYSNQPQHF
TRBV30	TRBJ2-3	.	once	TGTGCTCACCAGGGGTTTGGCACAGATACGCAGTATTTT	CAHQGFGTDTQYF
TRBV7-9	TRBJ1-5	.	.	TGTGCCAGCAGCTTAGAACAGGGCAATCAGCCCCAGCATTTT	CASSLEQGNQPQHF
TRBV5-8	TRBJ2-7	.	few	TGTGCCAGCAACACGGACAGTGCCTACGAGCAGTACTTC	CASNTDSAYEQYF
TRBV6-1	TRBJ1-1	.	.	TGTGCCAGCAGTGAATCGAGGACACCTGTGGGGACTGAAGCTTTCTTT	CASSESRTPVGTEAFF
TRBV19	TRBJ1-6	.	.	TGTGCCAGTAGTATGAGCAGGGCCGATAATTCACCCCTCCACTTT	CASSMSRADNSPLHF
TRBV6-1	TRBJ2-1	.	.	TGTGCCAGCATCGGGGCCGGGGGCTACAATGAGCAGTTCTTC	CASIGAGGYNEQFF
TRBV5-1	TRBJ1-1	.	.	TGCGCCAGCAGCTCCCACTGGTCACAAGCTTTCTTT	CASSSHWSQAFF
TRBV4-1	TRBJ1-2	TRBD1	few	TGCGCCAGCAGCCAAGAATGGGGCCCGACAGGGGACCATGGCTACACCTTC	CASSQEWGPTGDHGYTF
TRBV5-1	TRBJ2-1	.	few	TGCGCCAGCAGCTTGGCCCAAATCGGGAACAATGAGCAGTTCTTC	CASSLAQIGNNEQFF
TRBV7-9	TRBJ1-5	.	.	TGTGCCAGCAGCCCGGGGGGGGCCGGAACCCAGCCCCAGCATTTT	CASSPGGAGTQPQHF
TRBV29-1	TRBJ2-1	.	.	TGCAGCGTTCCGGGGAAGGACTACAATGAGCAGTTCTTC	CSVPGKDYNEQFF